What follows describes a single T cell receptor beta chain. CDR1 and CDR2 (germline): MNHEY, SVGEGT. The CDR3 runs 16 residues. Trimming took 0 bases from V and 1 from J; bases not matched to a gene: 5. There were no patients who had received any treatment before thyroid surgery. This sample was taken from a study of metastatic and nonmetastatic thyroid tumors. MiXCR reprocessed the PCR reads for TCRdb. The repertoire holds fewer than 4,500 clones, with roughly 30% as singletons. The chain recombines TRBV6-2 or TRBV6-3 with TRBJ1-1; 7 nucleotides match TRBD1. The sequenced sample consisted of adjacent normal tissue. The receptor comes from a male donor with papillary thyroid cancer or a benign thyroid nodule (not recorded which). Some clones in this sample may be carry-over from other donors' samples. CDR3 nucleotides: TGTGCCAGCAGTTACTCGCCGTGGACAGGGAACACTGAAGCTTTCTTT. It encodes CASSYSPWTGNTEAFF.